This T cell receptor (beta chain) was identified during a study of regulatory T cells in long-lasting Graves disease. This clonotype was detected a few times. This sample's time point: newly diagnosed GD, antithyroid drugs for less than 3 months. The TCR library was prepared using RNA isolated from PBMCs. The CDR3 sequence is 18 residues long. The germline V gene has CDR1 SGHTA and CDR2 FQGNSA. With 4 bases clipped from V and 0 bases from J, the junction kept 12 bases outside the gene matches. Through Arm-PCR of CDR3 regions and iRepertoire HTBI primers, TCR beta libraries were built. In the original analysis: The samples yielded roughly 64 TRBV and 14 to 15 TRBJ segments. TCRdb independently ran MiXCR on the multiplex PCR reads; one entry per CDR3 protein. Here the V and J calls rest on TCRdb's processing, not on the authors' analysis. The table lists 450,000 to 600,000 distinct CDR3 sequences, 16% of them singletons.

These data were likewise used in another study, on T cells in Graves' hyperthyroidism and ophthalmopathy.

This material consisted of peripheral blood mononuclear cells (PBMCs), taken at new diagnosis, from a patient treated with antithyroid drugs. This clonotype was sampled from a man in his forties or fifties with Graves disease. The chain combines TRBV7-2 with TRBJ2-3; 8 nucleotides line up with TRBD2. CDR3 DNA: TGTGCCAGCAGCTCCCGGTCGGGGGGGCGCCGTAGCACAGATACGCAGTATTTT. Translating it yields CASSSRSGGRRSTDTQYF.